Listed below are T cell receptor beta chains from one sample, sequenced in a study of shared clonotypes between healthy human individuals. TCRdb keeps only in-frame clones here, not all; method: immunoSEQ multiplex PCR. The sample yields millions of clones, over 85% seen once. Sequenced material: naive CD4+ T cells sorted from blood. The receptors here all came from a man aged 18 to 30 in good health. Each CDR3 is given with its conserved first and last residue. Each record gives: J gene, V gene, clone size, D gene, CDR3 protein, CDR3 DNA. A D gene is named only where the DNA matches it firmly. Rows may omit the clone size; those that give it use once, few, many or a size class.

TRBJ2-3,TRBV30,.,.,CAWSVGGGASDTQYF,TGTGCCTGGAGTGTTGGAGGGGGGGCCTCAGATACGCAGTATTTT
TRBJ2-5,TRBV19,.,TRBD1,CASSITGGETQYF,TGTGCCAGTAGTATAACAGGGGGAGAGACCCAGTACTTC
TRBJ2-5,TRBV11-2,.,TRBD2,CASSLDVLAGYQETQYF,TGTGCCAGCAGCTTAGATGTCCTAGCGGGCTACCAAGAGACCCAGTACTTC
TRBJ2-3,TRBV7-2,.,.,CASSPTRVAGDTQYF,TGTGCCAGCAGCCCGACGAGGGTGGCGGGAGATACGCAGTATTTT
TRBJ1-6,TRBV6-5,.,TRBD1,CASSLDRGYSPLHF,TGTGCCAGCAGTTTGGACAGGGGATATTCACCCCTCCACTTT
TRBJ1-1,TRBV2,.,.,CASSEQGIEAFF,TGTGCCAGCAGTGAACAGGGAATTGAAGCTTTCTTT
TRBJ1-5,TRBV6-6,.,.,CASSYSDTYSNQPQHF,TGTGCCAGCAGTTACTCAGACACCTATAGCAATCAGCCCCAGCATTTT
TRBJ2-1,TRBV10-1,.,.,CATSIQGNNEQFF,TGCGCCACCTCCATCCAGGGCAACAATGAGCAGTTCTTC
TRBJ1-6,TRBV18,once,TRBD1,CASSPRSQGHNSPLHF,TGTGCCAGCTCACCACGTTCACAGGGGCATAATTCACCCCTCCACTTT
TRBJ1-5,TRBV30,.,.,CAWSRTNQPQHF,TGTGCCTGGAGTCGCACCAATCAGCCCCAGCATTTT
TRBJ2-5,TRBV9,once,.,CASSGRGESPGETQYF,TGTGCCAGCAGCGGCCGGGGCGAGTCGCCCGGAGAGACCCAGTACTTC
TRBJ1-1,TRBV18,.,TRBD1,CASSLRQGSEAFF,TGTGCCAGCTCGCTTAGACAGGGTTCCGAAGCTTTCTTT
TRBJ2-2,TRBV2,.,TRBD2,CASSTSGSDTGELFF,TGTGCCAGCAGTACTAGCGGGAGCGACACCGGGGAGCTGTTTTTT
TRBJ2-1,TRBV4-2,.,.,CASSQVQSALTSYNEQFF,TGTGCCAGCAGCCAAGTTCAAAGTGCGCTAACCTCCTACAATGAGCAGTTCTTC
TRBJ1-2,TRBV15,.,.,CATSERTYGYTF,TGTGCCACCAGTGAACGGACCTATGGCTACACCTTC
TRBJ1-3,TRBV7-9,.,.,CASSLEGNTIYF,TGTGCCAGCAGCTTAGAGGGAAACACCATATATTTT
TRBJ1-5,TRBV27,.,.,CASRGMSSNQPQHF,TGTGCCAGCAGGGGCATGAGTAGCAATCAGCCCCAGCATTTT
TRBJ2-1,TRBV30,.,TRBD2,CARQLASQHNEQFF,TGTGCCCGACAACTAGCGAGTCAACACAATGAGCAGTTCTTC
TRBJ1-2,TRBV27,.,.,CASSYKGNYGYTF,TGTGCCAGCAGTTATAAAGGGAACTATGGCTACACCTTC
TRBJ1-2,TRBV5-6,.,.,CASSLAGNSHGYTF,TGTGCCAGCAGCTTGGCCGGTAACAGCCATGGCTACACCTTC
TRBJ2-1,TRBV28,.,TRBD1,CASSLLTGSGSYNEQFF,TGTGCCAGCAGCTTACTGACAGGGTCAGGGTCCTACAATGAGCAGTTCTTC
TRBJ2-5,TRBV7-9,.,.,CASSFFRGGGETQYF,TGTGCCAGCAGCTTTTTTAGGGGGGGAGGTGAGACCCAGTACTTC
TRBJ2-3,TRBV4-3,once,.,CASSQGPTSLTDTQYF,TGCGCCAGCAGCCAAGGCCCCACTAGCCTAACAGATACGCAGTATTTT
TRBJ1-1,TRBV11-2,.,TRBD1,CASSPRDRGSTEAFF,TGTGCCAGCAGCCCCCGGGACAGGGGGTCGACTGAAGCTTTCTTT
TRBJ2-5,TRBV2,.,TRBD1,CASSVRQGLVETQYF,TGTGCCAGCAGTGTCCGACAGGGGCTTGTGGAGACCCAGTACTTC
TRBJ2-5,TRBV5-6,.,TRBD1,CASSLGQVAWTQYF,TGTGCCAGCAGCCTGGGACAGGTCGCCTGGACCCAGTACTTC
TRBJ1-1,TRBV18,.,.,CASSPNTGSGAEAFF,TGTGCCAGCTCACCCAACACAGGGTCGGGCGCAGAAGCTTTCTTT
TRBJ2-3,TRBV5-1,.,TRBD2,CASSFSGGQGDTQYF,TGCGCCAGCAGCTTTAGCGGGGGGCAGGGAGATACGCAGTATTTT
TRBJ2-1,TRBV19,.,.,CASSITHNNEQFF,TGTGCCAGTAGTATCACCCATAACAATGAGCAGTTCTTC
TRBJ2-3,TRBV5-1,few,.,CASSITDTQYF,TGCGCCAGCAGCATAACAGATACGCAGTATTTT
TRBJ1-5,TRBV5-5,.,TRBD1,CASSLEGATNQPQHF,TGTGCCAGCAGCTTGGAGGGGGCCACTAATCAGCCCCAGCATTTT
TRBJ2-5,TRBV7-7,.,.,CASSLARGSGQETQYF,TGTGCTAGCAGCTTAGCGCGAGGTAGCGGTCAAGAGACCCAGTACTTC
TRBJ2-5,TRBV6-4,.,TRBD2,CASSREGREETQYF,TGTGCCAGCAGCAGGGAGGGGAGGGAAGAGACCCAGTACTTC
TRBJ2-2,TRBV7-2,.,.,CASSLRLRRTTGELFF,TGTGCCAGCAGCTTACGTCTTAGGAGGACGACCGGGGAGCTGTTTTTT
TRBJ1-6,TRBV5-6,.,TRBD1,CASSRQGSPLHF,TGTGCCAGCAGTCGACAGGGTTCACCCCTCCACTTT
TRBJ1-2,TRBV28,.,.,CASTEGFNYGYTF,TGTGCCAGCACCGAGGGGTTTAACTATGGCTACACCTTC
TRBJ2-2,TRBV19,.,.,CARVPLTARITGELFF,TGTGCCAGAGTCCCGTTGACAGCGCGGATCACCGGGGAGCTGTTTTTT
TRBJ2-1,TRBV7-2,.,.,CASSLRRGYNEQFF,TGTGCCAGCAGCTTGCGGCGGGGCTACAATGAGCAGTTCTTC
TRBJ2-5,TRBV7-3,.,TRBD1,CASSRSTGGGETQYF,TGTGCCAGCAGCAGGTCAACAGGGGGAGGAGAGACCCAGTACTTC
TRBJ2-2,TRBV19,.,.,CASKEATPGELFF,TGTGCCAGTAAGGAAGCGACGCCCGGGGAGCTGTTTTTT
TRBJ1-2,TRBV11-2,.,.,CASSSQGSHGYTF,TGTGCCAGCAGCTCGCAGGGTAGCCATGGCTACACCTTC
TRBJ1-1,TRBV11-2,once,TRBD1,CASSYGQDTEAFF,TGTGCCAGCAGCTATGGACAGGACACTGAAGCTTTCTTT
TRBJ2-7,TRBV6-5,.,TRBD1,CASSLQRDRNYEQYF,TGTGCCAGCAGTTTACAACGGGACAGAAACTACGAGCAGTACTTC
TRBJ2-5,TRBV5-1,.,TRBD2,CASSLGLARLRPQETQYF,TGCGCCAGCAGCCTAGGACTAGCTAGATTGCGACCCCAAGAGACCCAGTACTTC
TRBJ1-2,TRBV15,.,.,CATSPDSNYGYTF,TGTGCCACCAGCCCGGACTCAAACTATGGCTACACCTTC
TRBJ1-1,TRBV6-5,.,TRBD1,CASSYRGRNTEAFF,TGTGCCAGCAGCTACAGGGGGCGGAACACTGAAGCTTTCTTT
TRBJ1-5,TRBV20-1,few,.,CRGAVNQPQHF,TGCAGGGGGGCGGTCAATCAGCCCCAGCATTTT